The sequence of this TCR beta chain was determined in a study of blood T cells in healthy people across ages. Study-wide points: Both naive CD4+ cell counts and diversity were greater in long-lived donors than in aged donors.

Sample-barcoded 5' priming and a J-beta primer mix drove a second PCR of roughly 7 to 11 cycles. Each TCR beta cDNA got a 12-nucleotide random molecular identifier. TCRdb passed the 5' RACE reads through MiXCR, listing each CDR3 protein once. This table holds 1.5 million to 2 million distinct CDR3 sequences, around half found once. Aged roughly 6 to 95, donors were systemically healthy Caucasians from Russia. Every donor contributed roughly 10 milliliters of peripheral blood by blood draw. Worth noting for this clonotype: Its antigen is currently unknown.

Sequenced material: blood. The source of this sequence is a woman between 40 and 50 years old in good health.

This CDR3 reads CASSLSLWQGGRSPLHF. The DNA for the CDR3 is TGTGCCAGCAGCTTATCTTTGTGGCAGGGGGGACGTTCACCCCTCCACTTT. The rearrangement links TRBV7-3 to TRBJ1-6; 7 bases agree with TRBD1. Germline loops: CDR1 SGHTA, CDR2 FQGTGA. The V and J ends lost 2 bases and 9 bases, in that order; junction bases with no gene match: 13. There are 17 residues in the CDR3.